This entry is about one T cell receptor (beta chain). The data are from a study of T cell responses to AZD1222 COVID-19 vaccine. TCRdb's table, derived via immunoSEQ multiplex PCR, lists solely in-frame clones and lacks some. Of some 200,000 clones listed, almost 95% are singletons. Trimming stripped 5 bases from V and 8 bases from J, with 18 bases between. The length of the CDR3 is 14 residues. Germline V CDR1 and CDR2: MNHEY, SVGAGI. This material consisted of peripheral blood, taken on day 0 of AZD1222 vaccination. The sequence was collected from an adult in good health. J is TRBJ1-2 and V is TRBV6-5; a possible D gene is TRBD1 (5 bases). The CDR3 region is CASSRQGEEGGYTF. In DNA, the CDR3 is TGTGCCAGCAGTCGTCAGGGTGAGGAGGGGGGCTACACCTTC.